This TCR beta chain is drawn from a study of T cell repertoires in cytomegalovirus infection. Germline V gives CDR1 SGHNT, CDR2 YYREEE (reference sequence). The length of the CDR3 is 15 residues. The V end was cut by 0 bases, the J end by 5 bases, with 14 bases between. Many counts were recorded for this clonotype. In TCRdb, the reads were re-called with MiXCR into one record per CDR3 protein. This sample has roughly 230,000 distinct CDR3 sequences, with over 20% found just once. Sequenced material: CD8+ T cells from PBMCs. V and J are TRBV5-4 and TRBJ2-5; possible D gene TRBD2, 7 bases. The clonotype comes from a human donor in good health (CMV status not recorded). Some clones in this sample may be carry-over from other donors' samples. DNA for the CDR3: TGTGCCAGCAGCTTGGTGGGGGGGCCCCCCGAGACCCAGTACTTC. Its protein is CASSLVGGPPETQYF.